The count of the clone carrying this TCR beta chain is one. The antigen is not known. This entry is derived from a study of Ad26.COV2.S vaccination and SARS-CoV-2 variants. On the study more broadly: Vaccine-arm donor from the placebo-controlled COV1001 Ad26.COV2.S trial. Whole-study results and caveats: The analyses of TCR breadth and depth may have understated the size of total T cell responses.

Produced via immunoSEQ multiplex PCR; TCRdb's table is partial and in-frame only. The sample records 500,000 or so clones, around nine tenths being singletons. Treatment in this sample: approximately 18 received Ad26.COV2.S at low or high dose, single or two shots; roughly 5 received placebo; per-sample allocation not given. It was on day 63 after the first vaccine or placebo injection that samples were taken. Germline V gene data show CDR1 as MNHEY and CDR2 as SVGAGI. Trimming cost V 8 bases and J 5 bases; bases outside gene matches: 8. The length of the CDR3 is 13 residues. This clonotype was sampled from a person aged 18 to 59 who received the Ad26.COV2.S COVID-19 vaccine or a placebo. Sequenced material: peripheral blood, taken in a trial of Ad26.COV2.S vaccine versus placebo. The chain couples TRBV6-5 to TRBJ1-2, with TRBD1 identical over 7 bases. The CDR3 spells CASGRDRVYGYTF. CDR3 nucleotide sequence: TGTGCCAGCGGCCGGGACAGAGTATATGGCTACACCTTC.